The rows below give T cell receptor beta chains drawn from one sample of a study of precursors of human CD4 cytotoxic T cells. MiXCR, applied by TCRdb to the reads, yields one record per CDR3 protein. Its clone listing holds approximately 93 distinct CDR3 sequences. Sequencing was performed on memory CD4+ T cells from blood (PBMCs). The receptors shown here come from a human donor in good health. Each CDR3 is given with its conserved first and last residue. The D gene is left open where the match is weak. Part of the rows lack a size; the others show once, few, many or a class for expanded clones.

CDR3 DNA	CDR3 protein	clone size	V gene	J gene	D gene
TGTGCCAGCAGTTTGGCCGGGACCAGATACGAGCAGTACTTC	CASSLAGTRYEQYF	NA	TRBV6-5	TRBJ2-7	NA
TGTGCCAGCAGCTTAGATCACCCCACGAACACCGGGGAGCTGTTTTTT	CASSLDHPTNTGELFF	large	TRBV11-3	TRBJ2-2	NA
TGTGCCAGTAGTCGGACAGGGGGCTCCTACAATGAGCAGTTCTTC	CASSRTGGSYNEQFF	NA	TRBV19	TRBJ2-1	TRBD1
TGTGCCAGCAGCTTAGGTGACACCCCTAGCTATGGCTACACCTTC	CASSLGDTPSYGYTF	NA	TRBV7-2	TRBJ1-2	NA
TGTGCCAGCAGCCGGGGACAGTTTTTGGTTGAGGAAAAACTGTTTTTT	CASSRGQFLVEEKLFF	NA	TRBV13	TRBJ1-4	TRBD1
TGCAGCGGGAGAGGAGTACAAGAGACCCAGTACTTC	CSGRGVQETQYF	hyperexpanded	TRBV29-1	TRBJ2-5	NA
TGCGCCAGCAGTGAGTCGGGAGATACGCAGTATTTT	CASSESGDTQYF	large	TRBV10-1	TRBJ2-3	NA
TGTGCCAGCAGCTTGACAGGGGGAACAACAGATACGCAGTATTTT	CASSLTGGTTDTQYF	few	TRBV7-2	TRBJ2-3	TRBD1
TGTGCCAGCAGTTTAAGGGTGGAGACCCAGTACTTC	CASSLRVETQYF	large	TRBV12-3/TRBV12-4	TRBJ2-5	NA
TGTGCCAGTAGTAGTCAGGGAGGGGAGACCCAGTACTTC	CASSSQGGETQYF	hyperexpanded	TRBV19	TRBJ2-5	TRBD2
TGTGCCAGCAGCTTTTACGGGGGTGTAGGTTACAATGAGCAGTTCTTC	CASSFYGGVGYNEQFF	few	TRBV7-2	TRBJ2-1	NA
TGTGCCAGCAGCGTTCCCTCGGCAGGGGGCTCTGGGGCCAACGTCCTGACTTTC	CASSVPSAGGSGANVLTF	NA	TRBV9	TRBJ2-6	TRBD1
TGCAGTGCTAGTCCCGTGGGACGGTCTAACACTGAAGCTTTCTTT	CSASPVGRSNTEAFF	large	TRBV20-1	TRBJ1-1	NA